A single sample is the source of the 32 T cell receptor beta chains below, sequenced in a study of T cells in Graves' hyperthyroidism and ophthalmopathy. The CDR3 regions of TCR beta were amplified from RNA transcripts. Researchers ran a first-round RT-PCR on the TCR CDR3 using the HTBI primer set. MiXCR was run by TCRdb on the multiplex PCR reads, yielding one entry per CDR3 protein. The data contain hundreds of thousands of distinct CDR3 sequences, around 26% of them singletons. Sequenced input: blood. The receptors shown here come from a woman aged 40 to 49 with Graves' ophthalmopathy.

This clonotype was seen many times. The DNA of the CDR3 is TGTGCCAGCAGCTTACTGTCCGCGTACGAGCAGTACTTC. It translates to CASSLLSAYEQYF. The rearrangement joins TRBV7-6 to TRBJ2-7; D ambiguous. There are 13 residues in the CDR3. The V and J ends lost 2 bases and 4 bases respectively, with 9 bases between them. The germline CDR1 and CDR2 sequences are SGHVS and FNYEAQ. Together with reference TRBV7-6 and TRBJ2-7, the CDR3 gives the full variable domain: GAGVSQSPRYKVTKRGQDVALRCDPISGHVSLYWYRQALGQGPEFLTYFNYEAQQDKSGLPNDRFSAERPEGSISTLTIQRTEQRDSAMYRCASSLLSAYEQYFGPGTRLTVT.

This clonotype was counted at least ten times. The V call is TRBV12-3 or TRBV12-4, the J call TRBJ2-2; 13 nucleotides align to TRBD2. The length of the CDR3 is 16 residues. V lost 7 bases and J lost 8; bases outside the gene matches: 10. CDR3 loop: CASTLGLAGVLGELFF. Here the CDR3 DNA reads TGTGCCAGCACCCTCGGACTAGCGGGAGTACTGGGGGAGCTGTTTTTT.

In nucleotides, the CDR3 is TGTGCCAGCAGTTTTCACGTTGACTTCTATGGCTACACCTTC. Translated, it gives CASSFHVDFYGYTF. This sequence joins TRBV27 and TRBJ1-2; D gene unclear. Germline V lookup: CDR1 MNHEY, CDR2 SMNVEV (reference sequence). V lost 3 bases, J lost 4 bases, and 12 bases lay in between. The length of the CDR3 is 14 residues.

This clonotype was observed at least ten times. The CDR3 here is CTQSGTGHYEQYF. Here the CDR3 DNA reads TGCACGCAGTCTGGGACAGGGCACTACGAGCAGTACTTC. This sequence joins TRBV29-1 and TRBJ2-7; the match to TRBD1 covers 9 bases. CDR1 is SQVTM, CDR2 ANQGSEA, per germline. The CDR3 totals 13 residues.

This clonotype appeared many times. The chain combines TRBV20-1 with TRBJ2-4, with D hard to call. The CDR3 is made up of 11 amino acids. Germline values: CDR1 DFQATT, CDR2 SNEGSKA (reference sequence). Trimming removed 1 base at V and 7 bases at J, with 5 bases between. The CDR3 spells CSARVANIQYF. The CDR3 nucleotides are TGCAGTGCTAGAGTTGCCAACATTCAGTACTTC.

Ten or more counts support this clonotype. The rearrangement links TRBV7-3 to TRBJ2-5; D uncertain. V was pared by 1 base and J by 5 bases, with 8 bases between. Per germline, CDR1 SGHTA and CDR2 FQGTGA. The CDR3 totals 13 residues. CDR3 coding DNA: TGTGCCAGCAGCTTAAACCCTGGGGAGACCCAGTACTTC. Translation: CASSLNPGETQYF.

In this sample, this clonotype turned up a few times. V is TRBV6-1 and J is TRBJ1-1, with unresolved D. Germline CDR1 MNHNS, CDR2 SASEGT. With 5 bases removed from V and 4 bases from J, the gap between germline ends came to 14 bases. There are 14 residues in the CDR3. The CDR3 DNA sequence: TGTGCCAGCAGTCGTCACAATTCGGGCACTGAAGCTTTCTTT. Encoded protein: CASSRHNSGTEAFF.

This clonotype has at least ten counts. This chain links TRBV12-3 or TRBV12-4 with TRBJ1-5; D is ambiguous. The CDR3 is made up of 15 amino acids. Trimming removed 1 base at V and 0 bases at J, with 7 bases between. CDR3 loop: CASSLDGISNQPQHF. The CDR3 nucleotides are TGTGCCAGCAGTTTAGACGGGATTAGCAATCAGCCCCAGCATTTT.

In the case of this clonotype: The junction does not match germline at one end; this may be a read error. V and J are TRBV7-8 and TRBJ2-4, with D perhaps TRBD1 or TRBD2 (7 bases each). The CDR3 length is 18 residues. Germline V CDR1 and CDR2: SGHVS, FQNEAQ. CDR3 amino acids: CASSLVTWQGEGKNVQYF. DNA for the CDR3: TGTGCCAGCAGCTTAGTAACTTGGCAGGGGGAGGGCAAAAACGTTCAGTACTTC.

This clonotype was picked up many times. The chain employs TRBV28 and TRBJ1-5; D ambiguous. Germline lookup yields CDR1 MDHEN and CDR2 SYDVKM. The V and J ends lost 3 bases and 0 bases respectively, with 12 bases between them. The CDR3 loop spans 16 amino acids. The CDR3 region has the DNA TGTGCCAGCAGTTTTGGAAGTGTAGTTAGCAATCAGCCCCAGCATTTT. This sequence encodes CASSFGSVVSNQPQHF.

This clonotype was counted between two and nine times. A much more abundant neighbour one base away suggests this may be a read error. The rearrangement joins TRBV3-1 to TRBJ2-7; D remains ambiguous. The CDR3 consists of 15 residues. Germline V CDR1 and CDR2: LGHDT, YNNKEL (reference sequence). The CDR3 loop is CTSSQDKVPPYEQYF. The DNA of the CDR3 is TGTACCAGCAGCCAAGATAAGGTACCCCCCTACGAGCAGTACTTC.

CDR3 region: CASSPTRQSNTEAFF. The CDR3 DNA is TGTGCCAGCAGCCCTACCCGACAGTCGAACACTGAAGCTTTCTTT. This chain joins TRBV6-1 and TRBJ1-1, with TRBD1 as a possible D gene (5 bases). The CDR3 extends over 15 amino acids. Germline V gives CDR1 MNHNS, CDR2 SASEGT. V was clipped by 6 bases and J by 1 base, with 15 bases between them.

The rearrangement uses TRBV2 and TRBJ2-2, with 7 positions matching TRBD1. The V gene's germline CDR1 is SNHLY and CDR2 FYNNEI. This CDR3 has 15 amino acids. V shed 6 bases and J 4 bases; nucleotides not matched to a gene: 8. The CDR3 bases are TGTGCCAGCAGAACCGGGGCAGGGGGCACCGGGGAGCTGTTTTTT. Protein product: CASRTGAGGTGELFF.

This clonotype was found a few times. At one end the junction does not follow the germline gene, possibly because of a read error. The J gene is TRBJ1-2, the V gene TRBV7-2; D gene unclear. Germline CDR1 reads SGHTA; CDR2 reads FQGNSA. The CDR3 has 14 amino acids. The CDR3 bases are TGTGCCAGCAGCCCTTTCGGCTCCTCGGGTGGCTACAGCTTC. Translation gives CASSPFGSSGGYSF.

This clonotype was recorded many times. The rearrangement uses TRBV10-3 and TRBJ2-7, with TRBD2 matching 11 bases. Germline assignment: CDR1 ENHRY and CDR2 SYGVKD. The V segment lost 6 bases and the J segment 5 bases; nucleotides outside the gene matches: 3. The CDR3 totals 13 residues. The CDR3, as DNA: TGTGCCATCAGGCTAGCGGGAGGTGACGAGCAGTACTTC. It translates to CAIRLAGGDEQYF.

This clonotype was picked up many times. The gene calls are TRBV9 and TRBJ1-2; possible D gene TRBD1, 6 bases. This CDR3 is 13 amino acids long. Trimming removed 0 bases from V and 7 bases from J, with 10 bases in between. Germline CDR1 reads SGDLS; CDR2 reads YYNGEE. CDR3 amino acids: CASSVVGGGGYTF. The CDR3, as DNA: TGTGCCAGCAGCGTAGTGGGGGGCGGTGGCTACACCTTC.

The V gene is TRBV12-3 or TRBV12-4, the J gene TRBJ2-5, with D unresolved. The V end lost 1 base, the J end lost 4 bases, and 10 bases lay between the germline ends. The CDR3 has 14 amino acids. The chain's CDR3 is CASSLGSQPETQYF. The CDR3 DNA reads TGTGCCAGCAGTTTAGGGTCACAACCAGAGACCCAGTACTTC.

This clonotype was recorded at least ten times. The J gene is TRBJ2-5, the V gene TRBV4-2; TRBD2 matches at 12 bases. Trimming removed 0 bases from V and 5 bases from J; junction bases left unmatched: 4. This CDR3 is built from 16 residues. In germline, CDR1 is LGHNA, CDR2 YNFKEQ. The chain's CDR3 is CASSQDGTSGRETQYF. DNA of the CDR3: TGTGCCAGCAGCCAAGATGGTACTAGCGGGAGGGAGACCCAGTACTTC.

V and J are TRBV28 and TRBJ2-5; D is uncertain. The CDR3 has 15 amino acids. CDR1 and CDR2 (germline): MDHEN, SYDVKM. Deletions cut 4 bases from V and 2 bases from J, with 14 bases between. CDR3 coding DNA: TGTGCCAGCAGTTCCCTCTTCTACCTTCAAGAGACCCAGTACTTC. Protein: CASSSLFYLQETQYF.

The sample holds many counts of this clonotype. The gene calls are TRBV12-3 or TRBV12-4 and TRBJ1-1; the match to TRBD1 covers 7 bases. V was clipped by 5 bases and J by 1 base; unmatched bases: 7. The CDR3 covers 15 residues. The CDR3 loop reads CASSILGTANTEAFF. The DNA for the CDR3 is TGTGCCAGCAGTATCCTAGGGACAGCGAACACTGAAGCTTTCTTT.

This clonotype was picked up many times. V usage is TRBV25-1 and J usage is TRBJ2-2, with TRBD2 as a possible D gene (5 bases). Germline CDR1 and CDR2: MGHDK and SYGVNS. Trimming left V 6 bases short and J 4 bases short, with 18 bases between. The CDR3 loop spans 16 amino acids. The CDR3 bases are TGTGCCAGCAGCCTGAGTGGGAGTATGGGCACCGGGGAGCTGTTTTTT. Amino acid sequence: CASSLSGSMGTGELFF.

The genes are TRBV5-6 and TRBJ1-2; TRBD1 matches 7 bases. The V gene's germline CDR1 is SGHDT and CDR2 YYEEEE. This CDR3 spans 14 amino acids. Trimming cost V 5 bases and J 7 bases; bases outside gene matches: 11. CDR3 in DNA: TGTGCCAGCAGAGCTAGACAGGGAATGGGTGGCTACACCTTC. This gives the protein CASRARQGMGGYTF.

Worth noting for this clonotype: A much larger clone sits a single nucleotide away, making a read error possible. The CDR3 coding sequence is TGTGCCAGCAGTGAAGTTCAATACGAGCAGTACTTC. Its protein is CASSEVQYEQYF. The gene calls are TRBV6-1 and TRBJ2-7; D ambiguous. V was cut by 1 base and J by 4 bases, with 5 bases left in between. The CDR3 totals 12 residues. Germline lookup yields CDR1 MNHNS and CDR2 SASEGT.

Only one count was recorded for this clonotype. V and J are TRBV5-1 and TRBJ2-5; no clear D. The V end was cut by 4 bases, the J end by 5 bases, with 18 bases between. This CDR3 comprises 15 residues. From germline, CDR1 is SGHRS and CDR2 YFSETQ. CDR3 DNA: TGCGCCAGCAGCCTCTTAGGCCCTACGGAGGAGACCCAGTACTTC. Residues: CASSLLGPTEETQYF.

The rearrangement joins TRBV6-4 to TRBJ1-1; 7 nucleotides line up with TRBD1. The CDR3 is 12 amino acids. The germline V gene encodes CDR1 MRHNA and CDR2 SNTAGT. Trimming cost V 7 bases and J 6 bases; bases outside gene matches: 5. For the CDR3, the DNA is TGTGCCAGCAAGACAGGGATCGCTGAAGCTTTCTTT. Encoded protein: CASKTGIAEAFF.

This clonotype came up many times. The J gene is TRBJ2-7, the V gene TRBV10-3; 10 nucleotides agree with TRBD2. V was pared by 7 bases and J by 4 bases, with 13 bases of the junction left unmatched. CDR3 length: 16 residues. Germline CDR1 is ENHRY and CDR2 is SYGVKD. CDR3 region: CAIIGTTILAGYEQYF. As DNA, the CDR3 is TGTGCCATCATCGGGACAACAATACTAGCGGGGTACGAGCAGTACTTC.

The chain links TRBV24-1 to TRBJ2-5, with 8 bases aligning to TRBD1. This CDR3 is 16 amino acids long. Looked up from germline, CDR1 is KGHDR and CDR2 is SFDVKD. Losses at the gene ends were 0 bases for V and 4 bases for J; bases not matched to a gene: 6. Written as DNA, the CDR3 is TGTGCCACCAGTGATTTGCAAGGCAGGGGGCTAGAGACCCAGTACTTC. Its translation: CATSDLQGRGLETQYF.

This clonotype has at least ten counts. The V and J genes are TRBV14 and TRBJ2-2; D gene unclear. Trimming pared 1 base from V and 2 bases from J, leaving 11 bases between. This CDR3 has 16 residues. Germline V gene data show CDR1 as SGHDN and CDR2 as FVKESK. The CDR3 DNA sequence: TGTGCCAGCAGCCAAGTCACCCTGACAAACACCGGGGAGCTGTTTTTT. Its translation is CASSQVTLTNTGELFF.

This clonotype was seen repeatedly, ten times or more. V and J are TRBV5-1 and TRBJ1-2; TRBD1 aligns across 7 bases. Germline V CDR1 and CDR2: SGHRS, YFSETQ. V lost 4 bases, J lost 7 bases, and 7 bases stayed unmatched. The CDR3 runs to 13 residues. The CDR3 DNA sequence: TGCGCCAGCAGCGCAGGGGGGCCCGTTGGCTACACCTTC. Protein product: CASSAGGPVGYTF.

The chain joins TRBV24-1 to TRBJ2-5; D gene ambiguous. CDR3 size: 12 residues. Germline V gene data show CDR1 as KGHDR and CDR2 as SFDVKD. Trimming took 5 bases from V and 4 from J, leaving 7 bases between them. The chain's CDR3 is CATSGSGETQYF. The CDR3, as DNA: TGTGCCACCAGTGGGTCCGGAGAGACCCAGTACTTC.

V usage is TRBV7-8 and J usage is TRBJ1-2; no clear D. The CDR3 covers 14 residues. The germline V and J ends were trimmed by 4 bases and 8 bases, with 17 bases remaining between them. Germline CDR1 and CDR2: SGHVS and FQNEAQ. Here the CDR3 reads CASSSSTASGGYTF. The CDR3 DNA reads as TGTGCCAGCAGCTCGTCGACCGCCTCGGGAGGCTACACCTTC.

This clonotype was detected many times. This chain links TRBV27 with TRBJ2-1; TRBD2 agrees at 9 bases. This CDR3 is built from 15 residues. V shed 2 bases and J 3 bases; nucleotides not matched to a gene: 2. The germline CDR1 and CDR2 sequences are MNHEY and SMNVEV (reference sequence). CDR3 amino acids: CASSLKAGGYNEQFF. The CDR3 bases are TGTGCCAGCAGTTTAAAAGCGGGAGGCTACAATGAGCAGTTCTTC.